This paragraph covers one TCR beta chain sequence. Its target is unknown. These data are taken from a study of blood T cells in healthy people across ages. For the second PCR, which ran for 7 to 11 cycles, a sample-barcoded 5' primer and a J-beta primer mix were used. Via MiXCR, TCRdb re-called the 5' RACE reads, giving one row per CDR3 protein. In the table there are about 1.4 million distinct CDR3 sequences, approximately 60% of which are singletons. Study outcomes and limitations: Both naive CD4+ cell counts and diversity were greater in long-lived donors than in aged donors.

This TCR was recovered from a man younger than 30 in good health. The sequencing sample was made of blood.

CDR3 nucleotide sequence: TGCAGTGCTAGGGACAGGGTCACAGATACGCAGTATTTT. Translation: CSARDRVTDTQYF. The rearrangement links TRBV20-1 to TRBJ2-3, with TRBD1 matching 8 bases. The germline CDR1 and CDR2 sequences are DFQATT and SNEGSKA (reference sequence). The CDR3 loop spans 13 amino acids. The ends lost 3 bases at V and 2 bases at J; junction bases unmatched: 1.